This T cell receptor beta chain was captured in a study of shared clonotypes between healthy human individuals. The length of the CDR3 is 11 residues. V trimming: 5 bases; J trimming: 9 bases; junction bases outside the gene matches: 2. Germline CDR1 SGHTA, CDR2 FQGNSA. The assay was immunoSEQ multiplex PCR, and TCRdb's table has in-frame clones only and misses some. Altogether approximately 2.5 million clones are present, over 85% being singletons, with the ten largest covering more than 0.12%. The sequenced sample was naive CD4+ T cells sorted from blood. This sample's subset: CD45RA+ positively selected. The rearrangement joins TRBV7-2 to TRBJ2-7; 9 bases line up with TRBD1. This receptor was obtained from a man aged 18-30 years in good health. This CDR3 is CASSPDRGQYF. The CDR3 DNA reads TGTGCCAGCAGCCCGGACAGGGGGCAGTACTTC.